These 19 T cell receptor beta chains came from one sample sequenced in a study of OX40 agonist ivuxolimab in advanced cancers. Produced via immunoSEQ multiplex PCR; TCRdb's table is partial and in-frame only. The sample lists tens of thousands of clones, approximately 78% occurring once. The sequenced sample was CD4+ or CD8+ T cells sorted from blood, obtained in a trial of the OX40 agonist ivuxolimab. The receptors were sampled from an adult with an advanced solid tumor such as melanoma, head and neck, liver or kidney cancer.

The chain couples TRBV7-8 to TRBJ2-7; D unclear. The CDR3 totals 14 residues. V lost 2 bases to trimming and J lost 3 bases, with 11 bases between them. Germline V gene lookup returns CDR1 SGHVS and CDR2 FQNEAQ. The CDR3, as DNA: TGTGCCAGCAGCTTAAATTCAGGCAACTACGAGCAGTACTTC. Its protein product is CASSLNSGNYEQYF.

The chain has TRBV5-4 and TRBJ2-3, with 10 bases aligning to TRBD2. CDR3 length: 17 residues. Germline V gene data show CDR1 as SGHNT and CDR2 as YYREEE (reference sequence). The J segment lost 1 base and the V segment lost 5 bases, leaving 10 bases of the junction unmatched. In DNA form, the CDR3 reads TGTGCCAGCAGTCGTACTGTTCTAGCGGGAGGCACAGATACGCAGTATTTT. It translates to CASSRTVLAGGTDTQYF.

The V and J genes are TRBV4-1 and TRBJ1-3, with 12 positions matching TRBD1. Germline values: CDR1 MGHRA, CDR2 YSYEKL. CDR3 length equals 15 residues. After removal of 4 bases from V and 7 bases from J, the junction contained 5 bases not matched to a gene. DNA for the CDR3: TGCGCCAGCAGCCTCGGGACAGGGGGCGCGAACACCATATATTTT. Translating gives CASSLGTGGANTIYF.

This rearrangement joins TRBV10-3 to TRBJ2-3; 9 bases agree with TRBD2. Germline lookup yields CDR1 ENHRY and CDR2 SYGVKD. The CDR3 consists of 13 residues. With V trimmed by 4 bases and J by 6 bases, 2 bases remained unmatched. Here the CDR3 reads CAISGGRGDTQYF. The CDR3, as DNA: TGTGCCATCAGTGGCGGGAGGGGGGATACGCAGTATTTT.

The chain carries TRBV2 and TRBJ1-1; D is undetermined. V was trimmed by 7 bases and J by 3 bases, leaving 12 bases between them. Germline V CDR1 and CDR2: SNHLY, FYNNEI. The CDR3 contains 13 residues. The CDR3 spells CASKQGPHTEAFF. For the CDR3, the DNA is TGTGCCAGCAAACAAGGGCCCCACACTGAAGCTTTCTTT.

The gene calls are TRBV29-1 and TRBJ2-3; 8 bases align to TRBD1. The CDR3 has 14 amino acids. V was pared by 7 bases and J by 2 bases, with 8 bases of the junction left unmatched. Germline CDR1 and CDR2: SQVTM and ANQGSEA. In DNA, the CDR3 is TGCAGCGCCCAACAGGGGGAATCCACAGATACGCAGTATTTT. The encoded protein is CSAQQGESTDTQYF.

The chain has TRBV18 and TRBJ2-1; TRBD2 matches 7 bases. CDR1 is KGHSH and CDR2 is LQKENI in the germline V gene. The CDR3 length is 15 residues. V was pared by 2 bases and J by 2 bases, with 3 bases of the junction left unmatched. The CDR3 coding sequence is TGTGCCAGCTCACCAGTCGCGGGGGCCTACAATGAGCAGTTCTTC. Translating it yields CASSPVAGAYNEQFF.

This chain links TRBV7-8 with TRBJ2-1, with 8 bases matching TRBD2. This CDR3 comprises 16 residues. Germline V gene lookup returns CDR1 SGHVS and CDR2 FQNEAQ. V gave up 5 bases and J gave up 6 bases; unmatched junction bases: 12. Here the CDR3 DNA reads TGTGCCAGCAGCCCCCGGGGGGGGGCAAAAATCAATGAGCAGTTCTTC. As protein: CASSPRGGAKINEQFF.

V is TRBV21-1 and J is TRBJ2-1. TRBV21-1 is shown as a pseudogene. The CDR3 is 14 residues long. In DNA, the CDR3 is TGTGCCAGCAGTACCCCGGACCTTTCCTCTGAGCAGTTCTTC. Its translation is CASSTPDLSSEQFF.

The sample holds a few counts of this clone. V usage is TRBV28 and J usage is TRBJ1-5; D ambiguous. Trimming shortened V by 7 bases and J by 6 bases, and 10 bases separated the two germline ends. In germline, CDR1 is MDHEN, CDR2 SYDVKM. The CDR3 length is 12 residues. The CDR3, as DNA: TGTGCCAGCACAGGTGGATCTCAGCCCCAGCATTTT. It encodes CASTGGSQPQHF.

This clone occurred a few times. V is TRBV6-5 and J is TRBJ1-2, with a possible D match to TRBD1 (6 bases). The germline CDR1 and CDR2 sequences are MNHEY and SVGAGI. The CDR3 has 12 residues. V was cut by 4 bases and J by 5 bases, with 8 bases left in between. DNA of the CDR3: TGTGCCAGCAGTTCTACAGGGTATGGCTACACCTTC. Its protein is CASSSTGYGYTF.

The V call is TRBV5-1, the J call TRBJ2-7; 8 bases are a match to TRBD2. CDR3 length: 13 residues. Germline loops: CDR1 SGHRS, CDR2 YFSETQ. With 4 bases clipped from V and 5 bases from J, the junction kept 5 bases outside the gene matches. This chain's CDR3 is CASSVGTRNEQYF. CDR3 DNA: TGCGCCAGCAGCGTAGGGACTAGAAACGAGCAGTACTTC.

This clone was counted once. The chain joins TRBV6-5 to TRBJ2-7; 9 nucleotides match TRBD1. The CDR3 contains 14 residues. CDR1 MNHEY and CDR2 SVGAGI come from the germline V gene. Trimming removed 5 bases from V and 3 bases from J; junction bases left unmatched: 5. This CDR3 reads CASSTTGGFYEQYF. The CDR3 DNA reads TGTGCCAGCAGTACGACAGGGGGGTTCTACGAGCAGTACTTC.

The chain uses TRBV28 and TRBJ2-3; 7 bases align to TRBD1. Trimming at V came to 6 bases and at J to 4 bases, leaving 10 bases not matched to a gene. Germline V gene data show CDR1 as MDHEN and CDR2 as SYDVKM. CDR3 length: 15 amino acids. CDR3 DNA sequence: TGTGCCAGCAGCCAACAGGGGATTGGGGCAGATACGCAGTATTTT. Translation: CASSQQGIGADTQYF.

The CDR3 DNA is TGTGCCAGCACCCCGGGTCTACGCGAGAACACTGAAGCTTTCTTT. This encodes CASTPGLRENTEAFF. V and J are TRBV6-6 and TRBJ1-1, with no clear D. CDR3 length: 15 amino acids. CDR1 MNHNY and CDR2 SVGAGI come from the germline V gene (reference sequence). Trimming left V 7 bases short and J 1 base short, with 16 bases between.

The rearrangement uses TRBV11-3 and TRBJ2-6; no reliable D call. This CDR3 region has 17 residues. V lost 1 base to trimming and J lost 0 bases, with 10 bases between them. CDR1 SGHNT and CDR2 YENEEA come from the germline V gene. DNA for the CDR3: TGTGCCAGCAGCTTAGGGTACGCAAGCTCTGGGGCCAACGTCCTGACTTTC. Translating gives CASSLGYASSGANVLTF.

V usage is TRBV19 and J usage is TRBJ2-4; 7 positions agree with TRBD1. The CDR3 is 16 residues long. Germline-derived CDR1 and CDR2 are LNHDA and SQIVND (reference sequence). J lost 6 bases, V lost 4 bases, and 12 bases had no gene match. Here the CDR3 reads CASSNTGVPQTNIQYF. CDR3 DNA: TGTGCCAGTAGTAATACAGGGGTCCCTCAAACAAACATTCAGTACTTC.

The chain carries TRBV9 and TRBJ2-7; TRBD1 might be the D (5 bases). V lost 0 bases, J lost 0 bases, and 10 bases lay in between. CDR3 length: 15 residues. The germline V gene has CDR1 SGDLS and CDR2 YYNGEE. CDR3 sequence reads: CASSVGQSASYEQYF. The CDR3 coding sequence is TGTGCCAGCAGCGTAGGACAGTCAGCCTCCTACGAGCAGTACTTC.

The rearrangement joins TRBV7-2 to TRBJ2-5; 10 bases are a match to TRBD2. The germline CDR1 and CDR2 sequences are SGHTA and FQGNSA. The V gene end was trimmed by 5 bases and the J gene end by 2 bases; junction bases not matched to a gene: 5. The CDR3 length is 15 residues. The CDR3 protein is CASSRTSGAQETQYF. The CDR3, as DNA: TGTGCCAGCAGCCGTACTAGCGGGGCACAAGAGACCCAGTACTTC.